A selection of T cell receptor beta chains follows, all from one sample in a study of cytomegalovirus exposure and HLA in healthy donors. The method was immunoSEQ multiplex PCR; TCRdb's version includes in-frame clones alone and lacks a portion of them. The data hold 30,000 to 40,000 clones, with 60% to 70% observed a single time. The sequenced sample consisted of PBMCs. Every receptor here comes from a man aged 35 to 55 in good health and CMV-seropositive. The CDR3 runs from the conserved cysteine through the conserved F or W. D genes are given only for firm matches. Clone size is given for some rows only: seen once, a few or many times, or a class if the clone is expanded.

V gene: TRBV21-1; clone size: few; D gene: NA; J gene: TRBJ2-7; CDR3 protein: CASSTMDRSYEQYF; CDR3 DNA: TGTGCCAGCAGCACCATGGACAGGTCCTACGAGCAGTACTTC
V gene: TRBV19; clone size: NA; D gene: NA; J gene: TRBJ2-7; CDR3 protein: CASTHGHLSSYEQYF; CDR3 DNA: TGTGCCAGTACACATGGACATCTCAGCTCCTACGAGCAGTACTTC
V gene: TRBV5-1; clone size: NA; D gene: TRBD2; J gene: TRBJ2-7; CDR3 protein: CASSWTSGVYEQYF; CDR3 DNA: TGCGCCAGCAGCTGGACTAGCGGAGTCTACGAGCAGTACTTC
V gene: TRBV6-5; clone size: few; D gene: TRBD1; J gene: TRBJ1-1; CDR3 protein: CASSRRQGGDRTFF; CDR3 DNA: TGTGCCAGCAGTAGAAGACAGGGGGGGGATAGGACTTTCTTT
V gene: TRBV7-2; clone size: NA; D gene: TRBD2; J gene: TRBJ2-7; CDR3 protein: CASSTRTSGVTSYEQYF; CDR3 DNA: TGTGCCAGCAGCACCCGGACTAGCGGGGTGACCTCCTACGAGCAGTACTTC
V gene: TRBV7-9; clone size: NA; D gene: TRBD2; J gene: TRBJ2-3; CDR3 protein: CASSHSVNGGDQYF; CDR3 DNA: TGTGCCAGCAGCCACTCGGTAAACGGGGGGGATCAGTATTTT
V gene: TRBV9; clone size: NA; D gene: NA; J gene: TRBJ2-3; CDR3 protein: CASSAMAPDTQYF; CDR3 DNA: TGTGCCAGCAGCGCCATGGCCCCAGATACGCAGTATTTT
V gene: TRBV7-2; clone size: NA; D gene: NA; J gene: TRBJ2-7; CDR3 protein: CASSFRPGLWEQYF; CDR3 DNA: TGTGCCAGCAGCTTCCGGCCAGGGCTATGGGAGCAGTACTTC
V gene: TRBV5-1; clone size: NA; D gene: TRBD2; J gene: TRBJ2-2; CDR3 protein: CASSGGTSGGKVGELFF; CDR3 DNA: TGCGCCAGCAGCGGGGGGACTAGCGGGGGCAAGGTGGGGGAGCTGTTTTTT
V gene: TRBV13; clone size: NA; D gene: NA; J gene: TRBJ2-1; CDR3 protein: CASSLWGGSDEQFF; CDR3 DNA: TGTGCCAGCAGCTTGTGGGGGGGCTCGGATGAGCAGTTCTTC
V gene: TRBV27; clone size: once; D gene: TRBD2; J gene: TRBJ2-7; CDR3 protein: CASSLLWGGSYEQYF; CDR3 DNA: TGTGCCAGCAGTTTATTGTGGGGGGGCTCCTACGAGCAGTACTTC
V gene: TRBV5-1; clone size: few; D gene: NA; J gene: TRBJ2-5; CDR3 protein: CASRLDQETQYF; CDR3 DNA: TGCGCCAGCAGACTGGACCAAGAGACCCAGTACTTC
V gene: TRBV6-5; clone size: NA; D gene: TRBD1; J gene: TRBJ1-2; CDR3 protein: CASSSPGTGENGYTF; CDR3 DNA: TGTGCCAGCAGTTCCCCCGGGACAGGGGAGAATGGCTACACCTTC
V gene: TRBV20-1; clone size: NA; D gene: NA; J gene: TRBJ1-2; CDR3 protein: CSPPGDYGYTF; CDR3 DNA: TGCAGCCCCCCGGGGGACTATGGCTACACCTTC
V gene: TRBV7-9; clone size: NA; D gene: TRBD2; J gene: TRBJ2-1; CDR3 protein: CASSLASGGAIYNEQFF; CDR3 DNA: TGTGCCAGCAGCTTGGCTAGCGGGGGGGCCATATACAATGAGCAGTTCTTC
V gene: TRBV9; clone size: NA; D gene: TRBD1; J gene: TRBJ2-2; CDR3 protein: CASSVVGTGNTGELFF; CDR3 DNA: TGTGCCAGCAGCGTAGTGGGGACAGGGAACACCGGGGAGCTGTTTTTT
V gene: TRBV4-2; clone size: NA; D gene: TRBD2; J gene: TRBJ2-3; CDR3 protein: CASSPQTSGGVNTDTQYF; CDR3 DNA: TGTGCCAGCAGCCCGCAGACTAGCGGGGGGGTTAACACAGATACGCAGTATTTT
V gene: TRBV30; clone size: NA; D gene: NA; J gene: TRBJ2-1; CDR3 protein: CAWSTSNEQFF; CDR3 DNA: TGTGCCTGGAGTACTAGTAATGAGCAGTTCTTC
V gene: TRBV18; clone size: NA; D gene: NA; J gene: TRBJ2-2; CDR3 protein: CASSPTRGATGHSTGELFF; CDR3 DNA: TGTGCCAGCTCACCAACCAGGGGGGCTACGGGACACTCCACCGGGGAGCTGTTTTTT
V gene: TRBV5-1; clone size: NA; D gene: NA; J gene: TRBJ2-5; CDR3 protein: CASSPRPSGETQYF; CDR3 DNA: TGCGCCAGCAGCCCCAGACCGTCAGGGGAGACCCAGTACTTC
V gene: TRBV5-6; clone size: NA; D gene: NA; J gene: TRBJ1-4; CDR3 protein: CASSGRATNEKLFF; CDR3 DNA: TGTGCCAGCAGCGGGCGCGCAACTAATGAAAAACTGTTTTTT
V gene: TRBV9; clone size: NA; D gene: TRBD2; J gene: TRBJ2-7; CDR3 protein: CASSVASGGYEQYF; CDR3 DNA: TGTGCCAGCAGCGTAGCTAGCGGGGGCTACGAGCAGTACTTC
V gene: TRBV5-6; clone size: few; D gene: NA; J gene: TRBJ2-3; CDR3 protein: CASRRGNLHPPTDTQYF; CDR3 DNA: TGTGCCAGCAGAAGGGGGAACCTACACCCACCCACAGATACGCAGTATTTT
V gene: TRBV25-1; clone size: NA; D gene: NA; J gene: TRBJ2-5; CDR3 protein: CASSSLDSQEETQYF; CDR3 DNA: TGTGCCAGCAGTTCCCTGGACAGTCAGGAAGAGACCCAGTACTTC
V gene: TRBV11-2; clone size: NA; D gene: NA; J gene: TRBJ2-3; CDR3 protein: CASSLGAGGTDTQYF; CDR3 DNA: TGTGCCAGCAGCTTAGGGGCAGGGGGCACAGATACGCAGTATTTT
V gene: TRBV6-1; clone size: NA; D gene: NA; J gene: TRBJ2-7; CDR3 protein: CASSEARGYEQYF; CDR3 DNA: TGTGCCAGCAGTGAAGCCAGGGGTTACGAGCAGTACTTC
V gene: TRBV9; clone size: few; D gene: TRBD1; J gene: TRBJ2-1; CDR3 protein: CASSVATGGGNEQFF; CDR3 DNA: TGTGCCAGCAGCGTAGCGACAGGGGGCGGAAATGAGCAGTTCTTC
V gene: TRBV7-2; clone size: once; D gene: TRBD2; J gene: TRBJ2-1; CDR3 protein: CASRRTSGGTARHNEQFF; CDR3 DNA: TGTGCCAGCAGGAGGACTAGCGGGGGGACAGCACGACACAATGAGCAGTTCTTC
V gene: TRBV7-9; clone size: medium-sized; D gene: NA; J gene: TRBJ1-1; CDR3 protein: CASSPAGYTEAFF; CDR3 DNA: TGTGCCAGCAGCCCTGCAGGGTACACTGAAGCTTTCTTT
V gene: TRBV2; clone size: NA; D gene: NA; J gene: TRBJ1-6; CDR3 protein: CASSQNNSPLHF; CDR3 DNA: TGTGCCAGCAGTCAAAATAATTCACCCCTCCACTTT
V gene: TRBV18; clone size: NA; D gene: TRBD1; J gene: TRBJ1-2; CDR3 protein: CASSLTGDYGYTF; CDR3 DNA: TGTGCCAGCTCCCTGACAGGGGACTATGGCTACACCTTC
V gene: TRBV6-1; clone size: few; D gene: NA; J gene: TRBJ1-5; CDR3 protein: CASSEVRPQHF; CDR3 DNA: TGTGCCAGCAGCGAGGTTCGGCCCCAGCATTTT
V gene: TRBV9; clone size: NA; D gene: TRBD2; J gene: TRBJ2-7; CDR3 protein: CASSVSSGGYEQYF; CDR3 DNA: TGTGCCAGCAGCGTGAGTAGCGGGGGATACGAGCAGTACTTC
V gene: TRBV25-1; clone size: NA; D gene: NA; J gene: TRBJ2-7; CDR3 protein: CASSDPSVSYEQYF; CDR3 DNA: TGTGCCAGCAGTGACCCCTCCGTGTCCTACGAGCAGTACTTC
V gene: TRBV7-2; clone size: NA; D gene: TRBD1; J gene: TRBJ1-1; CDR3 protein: CASSLGRLRGEAFF; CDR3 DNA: TGTGCCAGCAGCTTAGGCCGACTCAGGGGGGAAGCTTTCTTT
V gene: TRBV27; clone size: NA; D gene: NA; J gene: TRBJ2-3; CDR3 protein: CASSVRPGGTDTQYF; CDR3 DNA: TGTGCCAGCAGTGTCCGGCCGGGAGGCACAGATACGCAGTATTTT
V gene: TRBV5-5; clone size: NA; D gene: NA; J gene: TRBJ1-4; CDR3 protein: CASSSGEVVVYEKLFF; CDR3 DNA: TGTGCCAGCAGCTCTGGAGAGGTTGTAGTTTATGAAAAACTGTTTTTT
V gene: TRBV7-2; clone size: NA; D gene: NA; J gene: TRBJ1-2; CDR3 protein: CASSPGFVGMRGYTF; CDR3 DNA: TGTGCCAGCAGCCCAGGGTTTGTGGGAATGAGGGGCTACACCTTC
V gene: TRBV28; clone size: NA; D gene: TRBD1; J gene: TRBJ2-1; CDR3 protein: CASSAGTALNNEQFF; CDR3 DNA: TGTGCCAGCAGTGCCGGGACAGCCCTTAACAATGAGCAGTTCTTC
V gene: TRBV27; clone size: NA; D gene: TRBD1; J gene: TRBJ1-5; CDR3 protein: CASSLRTGNQPQHF; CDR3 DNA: TGTGCCAGCAGTTTGAGGACAGGGAATCAGCCCCAGCATTTT
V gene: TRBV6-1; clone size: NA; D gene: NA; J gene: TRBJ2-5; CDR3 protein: CASSGPGARRVETQYF; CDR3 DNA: TGTGCCAGCAGTGGACCGGGAGCCCGCAGGGTCGAAACCCAGTACTTC
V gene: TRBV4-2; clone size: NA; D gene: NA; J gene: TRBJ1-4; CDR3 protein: CASSREGTATNEKLFF; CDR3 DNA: TGTGCCAGCAGCCGAGAGGGGACTGCAACTAATGAAAAACTGTTTTTT
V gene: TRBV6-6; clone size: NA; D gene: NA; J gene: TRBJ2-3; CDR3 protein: CASSYGPQRPDTQYF; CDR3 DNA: TGTGCCAGCAGTTACGGGCCCCAGCGGCCAGATACGCAGTATTTT
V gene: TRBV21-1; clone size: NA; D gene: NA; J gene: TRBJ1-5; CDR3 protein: CASSKTRLDRGRKRRTPQHF; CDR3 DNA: TGTGCCAGCAGCAAAACTAGGCTGGACAGGGGTCGCAAAAGGAGGACGCCCCAGCATTTT
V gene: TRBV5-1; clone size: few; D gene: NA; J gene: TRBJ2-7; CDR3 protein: CASSLQTGSSYEQYF; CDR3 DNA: TGCGCCAGCAGTCTACAGACAGGTAGCTCCTACGAGCAGTACTTC
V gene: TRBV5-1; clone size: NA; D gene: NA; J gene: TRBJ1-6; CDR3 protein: CASSLEAGSYNSPLHF; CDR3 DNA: TGCGCCAGCAGCTTGGAGGCGGGCTCCTATAATTCACCCCTCCACTTT
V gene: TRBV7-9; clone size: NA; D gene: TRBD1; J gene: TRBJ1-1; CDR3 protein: CASSPRGSEAFF; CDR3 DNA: TGTGCCAGCAGCCCCAGGGGGAGTGAAGCTTTCTTT
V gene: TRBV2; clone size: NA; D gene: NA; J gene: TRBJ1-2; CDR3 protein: CAGRDTTNYGYTF; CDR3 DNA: TGTGCCGGCCGAGACACAACAAACTATGGCTACACCTTC
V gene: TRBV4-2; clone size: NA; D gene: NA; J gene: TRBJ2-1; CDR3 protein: CASSQDQADSYNEQFF; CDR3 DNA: TGTGCCAGCAGCCAAGATCAAGCGGACTCCTACAATGAGCAGTTCTTC
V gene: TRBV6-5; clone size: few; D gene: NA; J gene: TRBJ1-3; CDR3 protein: CASSRTVSGNTIYF; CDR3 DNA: TGTGCCAGCAGTCGGACAGTCTCTGGAAACACCATATATTTT
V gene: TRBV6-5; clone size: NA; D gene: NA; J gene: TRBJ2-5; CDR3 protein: CASSYSSEPETQYF; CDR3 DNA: TGTGCCAGCAGTTACTCGTCGGAGCCAGAGACCCAGTACTTC
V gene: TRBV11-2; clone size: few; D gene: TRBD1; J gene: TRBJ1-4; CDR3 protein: CASSLLGPGTGLEKLFF; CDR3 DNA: TGTGCCAGCAGCTTATTAGGCCCCGGGACAGGGCTAGAAAAACTGTTTTTT
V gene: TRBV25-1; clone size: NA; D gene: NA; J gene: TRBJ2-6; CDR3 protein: CASSGPGLRGSGANVLTF; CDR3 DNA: TGTGCCAGCAGTGGGCCGGGACTAAGGGGGTCTGGGGCCAACGTCCTGACTTTC
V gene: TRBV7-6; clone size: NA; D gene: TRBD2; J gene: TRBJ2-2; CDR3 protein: CASSFGTSGPGELFF; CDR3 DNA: TGTGCCAGCAGCTTCGGGACTAGCGGTCCCGGGGAGCTGTTTTTT